This T cell receptor (beta chain) was obtained from a study of blood T cell repertoires in COVID-19. Authors' data handling: The authors estimated nucleated cell counts from reference gene primer amplification. Some clones are missing from TCRdb's copy, which holds only in-frame ones; the method was immunoSEQ multiplex PCR. From that table come the V and J calls and clone size; the DNA was used to work out D and trimming. The sample shows tens of thousands of clones, over 90% of them seen only once. This CDR3 contains 15 residues. Germline CDR1 reads LNHNV; CDR2 reads YYDKDF (reference sequence). J lost 3 bases, V lost 8 bases, and 7 bases had no gene match.

The sequencing sample was made of peripheral blood. This clonotype was obtained from a human donor in a cohort sampled during active COVID-19. The V call is TRBV15, the J call TRBJ2-1; 10 bases map to TRBD2. The CDR3 sequence: CATGPSGSLYNEQFF. The CDR3 DNA reads as TGTGCCACCGGCCCTAGCGGGAGCCTCTACAATGAGCAGTTCTTC. The variable domain in full, with the rest retrieved from reference TRBV15 and TRBJ2-1, is DAMVIQNPRYQVTQFGKPVTLSCSQTLNHNVMYWYQQKSSQAPKLLFHYYDKDFNNEADTPDNFQSRRPNTSFCFLDIRSPGLGDTAMYLCATGPSGSLYNEQFFGPGTRLTVL.